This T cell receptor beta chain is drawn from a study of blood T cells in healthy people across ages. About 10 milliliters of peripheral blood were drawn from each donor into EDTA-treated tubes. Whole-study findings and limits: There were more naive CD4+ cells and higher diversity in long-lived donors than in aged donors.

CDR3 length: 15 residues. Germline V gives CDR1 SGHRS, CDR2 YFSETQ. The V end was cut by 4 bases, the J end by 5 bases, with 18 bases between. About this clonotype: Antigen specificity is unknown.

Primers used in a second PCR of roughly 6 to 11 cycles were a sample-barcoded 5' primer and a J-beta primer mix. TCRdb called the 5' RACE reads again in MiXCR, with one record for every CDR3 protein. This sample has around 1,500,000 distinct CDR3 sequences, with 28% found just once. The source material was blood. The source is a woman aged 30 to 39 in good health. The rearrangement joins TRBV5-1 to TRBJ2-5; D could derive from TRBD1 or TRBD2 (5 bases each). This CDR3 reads CASSPGRLFRETQYF. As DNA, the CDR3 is TGCGCCAGCAGCCCGGGACGGCTGTTTCGGGAGACCCAGTACTTC.